This TCR beta chain was profiled in a study of cytomegalovirus exposure and HLA in healthy donors. Across the whole study: Within the Caucasian-associated ancestry cluster were 81% of the approximately 370 genotyped donors. Study outcomes and limitations: Most TCR sequences proved rare, with some public TCRs found in many donors. For most TCR beta V segments, an earlier analysis put the productive rate at about 87% or about 30% of the time. There were some 150 TCR beta chains listed as cytomegalovirus-associated.

Trimming pared 0 bases from V and 2 bases from J, leaving 7 bases between. This CDR3 region has 14 residues. Germline loops: CDR1 MNHEY, CDR2 SMNVEV (reference sequence). Note on this clone: Its antigen remains unknown.

PCR primers comprised 60 Vbeta and 13 Jbeta primers. This table comes from immunoSEQ multiplex PCR, and its TCRdb copy is limited to in-frame clones, with some not included. The profile shows under 120,000 clones, around 70% of them singletons. The sequenced sample consisted of PBMCs. The receptor comes from a man in his forties in good health and CMV-seropositive. The V and J genes are TRBV27 and TRBJ1-2; D call uncertain. The CDR3 DNA sequence: TGTGCCAGCAGTTTATCGTGGGAGAACTATGGCTACACCTTC. Translated: CASSLSWENYGYTF.